This T cell receptor beta chain was documented in a study of blood T cells in healthy people across ages. On this clonotype itself: The junction does not match germline at one end; this may be a read error.

Then a second PCR, running roughly 6 to 12 cycles, was carried out with a sample-barcoded 5' primer and a J-beta primer mix. A template-switch adaptor containing 12 random nucleotides labeled each cDNA molecule. TCRdb fed the 5' RACE reads into MiXCR, producing one record per CDR3 protein. The sample lists around 900,000 distinct CDR3 sequences, 29% occurring once. Drawn from each donor were ten milliliters of peripheral blood. The CDR3 consists of 17 residues. CDR1 is GTSNPN and CDR2 is SVGIG in the germline V gene (reference sequence). This receptor was obtained from a woman of 80 years or more in good health. This chain uses TRBV30 with TRBJ2-1, with D possibly TRBD2 on 7 matching bases. Sample: blood. The CDR3: CTWSGKGGRTTENEQFF. For the CDR3, the DNA is TGTACCTGGAGTGGAAAGGGGGGGCGAACTACAGAGAATGAGCAGTTCTTC.